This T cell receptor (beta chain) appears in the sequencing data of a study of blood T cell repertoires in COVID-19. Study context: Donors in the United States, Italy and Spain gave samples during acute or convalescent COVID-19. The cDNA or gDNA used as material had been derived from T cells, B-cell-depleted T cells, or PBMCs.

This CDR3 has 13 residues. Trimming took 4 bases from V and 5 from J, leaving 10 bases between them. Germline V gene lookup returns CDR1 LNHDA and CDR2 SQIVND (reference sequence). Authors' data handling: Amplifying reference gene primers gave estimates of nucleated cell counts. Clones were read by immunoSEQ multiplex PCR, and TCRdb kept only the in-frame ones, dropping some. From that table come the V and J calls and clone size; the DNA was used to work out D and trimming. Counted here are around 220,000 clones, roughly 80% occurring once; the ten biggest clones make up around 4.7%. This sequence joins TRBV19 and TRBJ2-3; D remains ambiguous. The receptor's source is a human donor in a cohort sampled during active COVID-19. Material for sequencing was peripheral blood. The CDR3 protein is CASSTWARDTQYF. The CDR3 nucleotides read TGTGCCAGTAGTACCTGGGCGCGAGATACGCAGTATTTT.